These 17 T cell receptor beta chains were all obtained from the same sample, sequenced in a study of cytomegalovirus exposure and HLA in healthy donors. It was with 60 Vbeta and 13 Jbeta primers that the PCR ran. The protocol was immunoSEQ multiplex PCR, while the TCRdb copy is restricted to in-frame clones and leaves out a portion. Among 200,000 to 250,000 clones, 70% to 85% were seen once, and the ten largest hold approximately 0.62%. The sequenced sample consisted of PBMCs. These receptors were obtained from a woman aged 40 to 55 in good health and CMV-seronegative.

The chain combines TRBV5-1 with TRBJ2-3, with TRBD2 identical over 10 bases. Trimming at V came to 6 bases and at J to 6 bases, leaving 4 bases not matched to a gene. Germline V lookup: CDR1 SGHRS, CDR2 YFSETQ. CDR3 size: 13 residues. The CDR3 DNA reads TGCGCCAGCAAAAGCGGGGGGGCGGATACGCAGTATTTT. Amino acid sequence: CASKSGGADTQYF. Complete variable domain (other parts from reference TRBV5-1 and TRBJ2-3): KAGVTQTPRYLIKTRGQQVTLSCSPISGHRSVSWYQQTPGQGLQFLFEYFSETQRNKGNFPGRFSGRQFSNSRSEMNVSTLELGDSALYLCASKSGGADTQYFGPGTRLTVL.

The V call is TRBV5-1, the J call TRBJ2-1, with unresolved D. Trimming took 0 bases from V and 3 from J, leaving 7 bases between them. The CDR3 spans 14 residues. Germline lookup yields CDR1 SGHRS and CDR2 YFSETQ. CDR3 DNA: TGCGCCAGCAGCTTGGAACAGCTCTACAATGAGCAGTTCTTC. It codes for CASSLEQLYNEQFF. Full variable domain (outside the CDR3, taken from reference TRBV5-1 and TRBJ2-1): KAGVTQTPRYLIKTRGQQVTLSCSPISGHRSVSWYQQTPGQGLQFLFEYFSETQRNKGNFPGRFSGRQFSNSRSEMNVSTLELGDSALYLCASSLEQLYNEQFFGPGTRLTVL.

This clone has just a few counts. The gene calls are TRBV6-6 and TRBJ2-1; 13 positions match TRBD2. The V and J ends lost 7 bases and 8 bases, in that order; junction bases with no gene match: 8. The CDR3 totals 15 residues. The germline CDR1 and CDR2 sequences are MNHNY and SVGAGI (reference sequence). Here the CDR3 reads CASTSRLAGGHEQFF. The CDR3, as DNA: TGTGCCAGCACTTCCAGACTAGCGGGGGGCCATGAGCAGTTCTTC.

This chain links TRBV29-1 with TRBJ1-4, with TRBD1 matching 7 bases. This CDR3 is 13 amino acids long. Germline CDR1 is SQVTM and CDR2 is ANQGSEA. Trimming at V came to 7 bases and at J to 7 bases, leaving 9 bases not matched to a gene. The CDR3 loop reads CSGLQGSGEKLFF. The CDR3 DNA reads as TGCAGCGGCCTACAGGGGTCGGGTGAAAAACTGTTTTTT.

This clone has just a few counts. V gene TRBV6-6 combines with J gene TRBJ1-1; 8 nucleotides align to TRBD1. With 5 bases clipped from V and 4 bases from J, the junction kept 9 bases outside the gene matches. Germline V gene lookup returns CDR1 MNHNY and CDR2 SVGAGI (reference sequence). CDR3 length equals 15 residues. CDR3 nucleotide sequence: TGTGCCAGCAGTGACCGGGACAGGATTGGCACTGAAGCTTTCTTT. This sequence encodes CASSDRDRIGTEAFF.

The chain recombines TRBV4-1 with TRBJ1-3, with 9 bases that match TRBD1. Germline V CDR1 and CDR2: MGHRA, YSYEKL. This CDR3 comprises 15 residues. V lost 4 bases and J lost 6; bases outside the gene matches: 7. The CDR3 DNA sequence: TGCGCCAGCAGCCGCCCGGGACAGGGAACAAACACCATATATTTT. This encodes CASSRPGQGTNTIYF.

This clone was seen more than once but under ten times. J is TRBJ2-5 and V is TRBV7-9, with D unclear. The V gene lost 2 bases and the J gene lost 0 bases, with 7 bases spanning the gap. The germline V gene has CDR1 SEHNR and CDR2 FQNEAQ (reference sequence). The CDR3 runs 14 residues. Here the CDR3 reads CASSLPSDQETQYF. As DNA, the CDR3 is TGTGCCAGCAGCTTACCTTCGGACCAAGAGACCCAGTACTTC.

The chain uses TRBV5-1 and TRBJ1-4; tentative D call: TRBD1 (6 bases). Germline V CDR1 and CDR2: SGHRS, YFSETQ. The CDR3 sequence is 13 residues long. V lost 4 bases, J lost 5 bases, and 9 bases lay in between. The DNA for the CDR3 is TGCGCCAGCAGCGTCGGGACAAATGAAAAACTGTTTTTT. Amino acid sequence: CASSVGTNEKLFF.

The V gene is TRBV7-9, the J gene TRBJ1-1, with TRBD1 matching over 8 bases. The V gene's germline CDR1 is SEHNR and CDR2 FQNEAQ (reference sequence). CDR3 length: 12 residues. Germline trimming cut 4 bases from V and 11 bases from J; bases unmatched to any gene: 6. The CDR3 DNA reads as TGTGCCAGCAGCTCTCAGGGGGCAGAGGCTTTCTTT. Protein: CASSSQGAEAFF.

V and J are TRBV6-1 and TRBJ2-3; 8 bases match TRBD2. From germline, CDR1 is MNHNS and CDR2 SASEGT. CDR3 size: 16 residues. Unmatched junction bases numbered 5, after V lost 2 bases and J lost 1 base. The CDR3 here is CASSESSGKGTDTQYF. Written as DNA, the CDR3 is TGTGCCAGCAGTGAAAGTAGCGGGAAAGGCACAGATACGCAGTATTTT.

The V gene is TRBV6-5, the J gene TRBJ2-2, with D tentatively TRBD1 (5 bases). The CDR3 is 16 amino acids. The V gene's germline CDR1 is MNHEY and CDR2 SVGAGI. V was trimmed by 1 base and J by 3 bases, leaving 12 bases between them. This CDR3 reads CASSYFREVDTGELFF. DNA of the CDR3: TGTGCCAGCAGTTACTTCAGGGAAGTGGACACCGGGGAGCTGTTTTTT.

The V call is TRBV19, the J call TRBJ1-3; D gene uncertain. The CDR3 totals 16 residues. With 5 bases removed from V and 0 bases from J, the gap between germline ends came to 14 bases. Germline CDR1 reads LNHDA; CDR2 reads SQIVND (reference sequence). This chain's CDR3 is CASSLSGTHSGNTIYF. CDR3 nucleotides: TGTGCCAGTAGTCTTTCAGGAACGCACTCTGGAAACACCATATATTTT.

Written as DNA, the CDR3 is TGCGCCAGCAGCCAAGGCCGGACAGGGGCCTACGAGCAGTACTTC. The encoded protein is CASSQGRTGAYEQYF. The chain joins TRBV4-3 to TRBJ2-7, with 9 bases identical to TRBD1. Germline V gene lookup returns CDR1 LGHNA and CDR2 YSLEER. With V trimmed by 1 base and J by 2 bases, 3 bases remained unmatched. This CDR3 has 15 residues.

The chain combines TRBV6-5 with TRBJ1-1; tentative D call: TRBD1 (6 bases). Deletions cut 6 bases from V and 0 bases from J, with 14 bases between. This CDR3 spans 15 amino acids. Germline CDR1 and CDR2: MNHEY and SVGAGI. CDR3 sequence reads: CASRPGTLMNTEAFF. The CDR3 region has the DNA TGTGCCAGCAGACCCGGGACACTAATGAACACTGAAGCTTTCTTT.

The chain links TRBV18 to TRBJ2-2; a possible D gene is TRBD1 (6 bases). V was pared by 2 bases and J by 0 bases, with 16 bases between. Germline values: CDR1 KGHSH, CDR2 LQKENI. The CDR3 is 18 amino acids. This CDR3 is CASSPSKTGSPNTGELFF. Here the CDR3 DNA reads TGTGCCAGCTCACCAAGTAAAACAGGGTCCCCGAACACCGGGGAGCTGTTTTTT.

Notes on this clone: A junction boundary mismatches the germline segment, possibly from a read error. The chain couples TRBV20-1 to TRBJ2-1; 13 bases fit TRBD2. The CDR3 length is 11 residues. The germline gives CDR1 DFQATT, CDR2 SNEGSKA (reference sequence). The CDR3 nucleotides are TGCAGTGCCATGACTAGCGGGGGGAAAATCTTC. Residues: CSAMTSGGKIF.

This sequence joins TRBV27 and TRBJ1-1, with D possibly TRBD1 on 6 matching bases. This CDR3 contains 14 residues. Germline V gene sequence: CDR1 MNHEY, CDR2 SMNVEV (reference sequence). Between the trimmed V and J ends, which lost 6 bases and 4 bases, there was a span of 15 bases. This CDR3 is CASSPGTSLTEAFF. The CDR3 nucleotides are TGTGCCAGCAGCCCCGGGACAAGTCTCACTGAAGCTTTCTTT.